This T cell receptor beta chain was sequenced in a study of cytomegalovirus exposure and HLA in healthy donors. The germline CDR1 and CDR2 sequences are MDHEN and SYDVKM. The V segment lost 3 bases and the J segment 1 base; nucleotides outside the gene matches: 8. This CDR3 is 17 amino acids long. This PCR relied on a set of 60 Vbeta primers and 13 Jbeta primers. In the original analysis: Unique TCR beta chains numbered roughly 84 million in a later analysis, with around 10 million shared. Some clones are missing from TCRdb's copy, which holds only in-frame ones; the method was immunoSEQ multiplex PCR. The V and J calls and clone size were taken over from that table, and D and trimming were inferred from the DNA. The data hold around 53,000 clones, with roughly 79% observed a single time.

The rearrangement joins TRBV28 to TRBJ2-7; TRBD2 matches at 11 bases. The receptor's source is a man aged 45-65 years in good health and CMV-seronegative. The specimen sequenced was PBMCs. DNA of the CDR3: TGTGCCAGCAGTTTCTTACTAGCGGGGGCGTCGTCCTACGAGCAGTACTTC. Protein: CASSFLLAGASSYEQYF.